The TCR beta chain described here comes from a study of blood T cell repertoires in COVID-19. Trimming removed 0 bases at V and 4 bases at J, with 9 bases between. The germline V gene encodes CDR1 KGHSH and CDR2 LQKENI. There are 14 residues in the CDR3. TCRdb's table, derived via immunoSEQ multiplex PCR, lists solely in-frame clones and lacks some. Here the sample spans about 370,000 clones, roughly nine tenths being singletons. This chain connects TRBV18 to TRBJ1-1; no clear D. The sample taken for sequencing was PBMCs or T cells enriched from blood (not recorded which). This receptor was obtained from a man aged 18 to 35 who had recovered from COVID-19. Here the CDR3 reads CASSPPVGSTEAFF. CDR3 nucleotides: TGTGCCAGCTCACCACCGGTGGGGAGCACTGAAGCTTTCTTT.